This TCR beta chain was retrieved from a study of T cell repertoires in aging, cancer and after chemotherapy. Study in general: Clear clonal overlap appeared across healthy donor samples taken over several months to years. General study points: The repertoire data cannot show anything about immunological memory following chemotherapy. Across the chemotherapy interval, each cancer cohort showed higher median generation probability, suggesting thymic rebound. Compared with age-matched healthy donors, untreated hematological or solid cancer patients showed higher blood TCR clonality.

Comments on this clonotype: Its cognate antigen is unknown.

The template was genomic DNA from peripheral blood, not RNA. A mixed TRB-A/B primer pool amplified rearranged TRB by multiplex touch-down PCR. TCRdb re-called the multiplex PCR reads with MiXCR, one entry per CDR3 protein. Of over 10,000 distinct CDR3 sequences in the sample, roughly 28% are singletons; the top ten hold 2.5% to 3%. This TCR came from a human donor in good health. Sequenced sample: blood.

The CDR3 is CASSKGLAGGKDEQFF. CDR3 in DNA: TGCGCCAGCAGTAAGGGACTAGCGGGGGGGAAGGATGAGCAGTTCTTC. The genes are TRBV10-1 and TRBJ2-1; 16 positions agree with TRBD2. Per the germline V gene, CDR1 is WNHNN and CDR2 is SYGVQD (reference sequence). The CDR3 covers 16 residues. After removal of 5 bases from V and 8 bases from J, the junction contained 6 bases not matched to a gene.